This TCR beta chain was identified during a study of cytomegalovirus exposure and HLA in healthy donors. Study-wide context: Earlier sequencing of about 200 million T cells yielded around 120 million unique TCR beta sequences. From donors who were HLA-typed, an early data release held 75 million to 85 million unique TCRs.

PCR employed 60 Vbeta and 13 Jbeta primers. Assay used: immunoSEQ multiplex PCR; TCRdb lists only in-frame clones, some missing. The table for this sample gives 45,000 to 60,000 clones. Participants comprised healthy donors of bone marrow. Sequencing was carried out using PBMCs. The sequence derives from a male donor in good health and CMV-seronegative.

For the CDR3, the DNA is TGTGCCAGTAGCTCTGAGGACACAGGGGGAGAAAAACTGTTTTTT. Translating gives CASSSEDTGGEKLFF. The gene calls are TRBV19 and TRBJ1-4, with TRBD1 matching 8 bases. The CDR3 consists of 15 residues. V lost 6 bases, J lost 8 bases, and 11 bases stayed unmatched. The V gene's germline CDR1 is LNHDA and CDR2 SQIVND (reference sequence).